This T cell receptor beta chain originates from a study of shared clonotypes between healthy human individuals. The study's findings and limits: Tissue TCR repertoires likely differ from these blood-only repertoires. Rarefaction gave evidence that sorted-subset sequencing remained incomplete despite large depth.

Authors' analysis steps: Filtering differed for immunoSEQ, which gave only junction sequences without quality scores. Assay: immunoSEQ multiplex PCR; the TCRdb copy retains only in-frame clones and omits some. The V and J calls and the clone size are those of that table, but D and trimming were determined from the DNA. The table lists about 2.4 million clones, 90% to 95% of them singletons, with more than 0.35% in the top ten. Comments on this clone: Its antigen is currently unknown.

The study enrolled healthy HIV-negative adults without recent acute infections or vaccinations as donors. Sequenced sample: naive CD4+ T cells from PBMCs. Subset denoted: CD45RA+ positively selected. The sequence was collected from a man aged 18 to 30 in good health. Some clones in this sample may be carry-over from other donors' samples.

For the CDR3, the DNA is TGTGCCAGCAGCTTACTCCGGGGGCGAACTAGCGGGAGAGGCAATGAGCAGTTCTTC. It translates to CASSLLRGRTSGRGNEQFF. This chain connects TRBV5-6 to TRBJ2-1; TRBD2 matches at 11 bases. This CDR3 spans 19 amino acids. After removal of 2 bases from V and 6 bases from J, the junction contained 16 bases not matched to a gene. Germline lookup yields CDR1 SGHDT and CDR2 YYEEEE.